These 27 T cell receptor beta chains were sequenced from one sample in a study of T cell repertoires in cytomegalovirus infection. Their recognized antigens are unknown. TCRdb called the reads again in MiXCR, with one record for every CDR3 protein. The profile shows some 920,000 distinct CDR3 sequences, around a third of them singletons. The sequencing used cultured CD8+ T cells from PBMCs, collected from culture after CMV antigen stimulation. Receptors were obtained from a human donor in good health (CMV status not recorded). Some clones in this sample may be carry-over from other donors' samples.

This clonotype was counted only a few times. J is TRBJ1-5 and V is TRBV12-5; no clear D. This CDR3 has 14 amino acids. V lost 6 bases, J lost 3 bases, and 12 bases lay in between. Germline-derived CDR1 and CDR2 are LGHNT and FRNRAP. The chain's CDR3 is CASGPGGNNQPQHF. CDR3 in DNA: TGTGCTAGTGGCCCCGGAGGGAACAATCAGCCCCAGCATTTT.

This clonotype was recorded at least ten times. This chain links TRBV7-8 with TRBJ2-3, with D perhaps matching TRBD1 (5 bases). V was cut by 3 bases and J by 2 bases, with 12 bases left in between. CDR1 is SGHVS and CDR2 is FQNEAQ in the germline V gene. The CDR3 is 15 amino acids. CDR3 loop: CASSLTQGDTDTQYF. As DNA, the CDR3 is TGTGCCAGCAGCTTGACCCAAGGGGACACAGATACGCAGTATTTT.

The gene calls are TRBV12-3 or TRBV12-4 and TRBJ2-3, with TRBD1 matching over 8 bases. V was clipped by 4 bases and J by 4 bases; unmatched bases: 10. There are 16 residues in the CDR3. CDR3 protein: CASSSFDRGIADTQYF. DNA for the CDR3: TGTGCCAGCAGTTCTTTCGACAGGGGAATCGCAGATACGCAGTATTTT.

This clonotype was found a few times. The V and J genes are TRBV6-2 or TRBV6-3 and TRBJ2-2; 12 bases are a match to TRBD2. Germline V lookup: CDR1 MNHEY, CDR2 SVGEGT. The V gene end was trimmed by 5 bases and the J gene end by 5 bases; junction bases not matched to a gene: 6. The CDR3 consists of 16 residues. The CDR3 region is CASSRLAGEGTGELFF. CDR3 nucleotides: TGTGCCAGCAGTAGACTAGCGGGGGAGGGGACCGGGGAGCTGTTTTTT.

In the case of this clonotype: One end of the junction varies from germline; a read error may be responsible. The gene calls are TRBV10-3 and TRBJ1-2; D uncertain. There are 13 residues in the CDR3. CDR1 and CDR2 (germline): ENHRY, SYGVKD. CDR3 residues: CAITEGGRYGYTF. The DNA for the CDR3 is TGTGCCATCACTGAGGGAGGTCGCTATGGCTACACCTTC.

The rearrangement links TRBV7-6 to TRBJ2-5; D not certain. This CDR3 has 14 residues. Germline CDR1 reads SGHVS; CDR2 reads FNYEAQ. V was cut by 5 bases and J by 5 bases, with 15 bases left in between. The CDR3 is CASSPLDIGETQYF. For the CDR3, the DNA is TGTGCCAGCAGCCCGCTAGATATTGGGGAGACCCAGTACTTC.

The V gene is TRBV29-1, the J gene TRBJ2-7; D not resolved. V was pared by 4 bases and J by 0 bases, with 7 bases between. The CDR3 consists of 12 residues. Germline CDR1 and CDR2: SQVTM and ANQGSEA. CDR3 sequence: CSVGQDSYEQYF. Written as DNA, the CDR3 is TGCAGCGTTGGGCAGGACTCCTACGAGCAGTACTTC.

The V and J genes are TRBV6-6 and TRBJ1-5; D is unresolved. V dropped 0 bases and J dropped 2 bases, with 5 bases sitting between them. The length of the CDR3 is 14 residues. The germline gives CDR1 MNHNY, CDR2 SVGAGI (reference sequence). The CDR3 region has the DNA TGTGCCAGCAGTTACTCTTTGGGCAATCAGCCCCAGCATTTT. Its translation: CASSYSLGNQPQHF.

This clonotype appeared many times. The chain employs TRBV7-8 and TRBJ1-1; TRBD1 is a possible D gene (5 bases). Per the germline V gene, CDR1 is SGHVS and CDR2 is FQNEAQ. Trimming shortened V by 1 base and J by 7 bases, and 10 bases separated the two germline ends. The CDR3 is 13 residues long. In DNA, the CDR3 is TGTGCCAGCAGCTTAGAATCGGGGGTTGAAGCTTTCTTT. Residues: CASSLESGVEAFF.

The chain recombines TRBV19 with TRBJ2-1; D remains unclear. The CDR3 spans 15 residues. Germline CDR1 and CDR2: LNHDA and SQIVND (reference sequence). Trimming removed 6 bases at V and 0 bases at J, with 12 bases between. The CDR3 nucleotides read TGTGCCAGTAGGTCGACACCAAGCTCCTACAATGAGCAGTTCTTC. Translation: CASRSTPSSYNEQFF.

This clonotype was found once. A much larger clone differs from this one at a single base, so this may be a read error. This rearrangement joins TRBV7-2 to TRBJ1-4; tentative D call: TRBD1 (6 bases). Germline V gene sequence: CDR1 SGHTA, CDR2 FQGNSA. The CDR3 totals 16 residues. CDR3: CASSLVSQGIHKKLLF. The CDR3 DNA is TGTGCCAGCAGCTTAGTCTCCCAGGGGATCCATAAAAAACTGCTTTTT. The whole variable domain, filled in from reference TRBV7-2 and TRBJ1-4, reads GAGVSQSPSNKVTEKGKDVELRCDPISGHTALYWYRQSLGQGLEFLIYFQGNSAPDKSGLPSDRFSAERTGGSVSTLTIQRTQQEDSAVYLCASSLVSQGIHKKLLFGSGTQLSVL.

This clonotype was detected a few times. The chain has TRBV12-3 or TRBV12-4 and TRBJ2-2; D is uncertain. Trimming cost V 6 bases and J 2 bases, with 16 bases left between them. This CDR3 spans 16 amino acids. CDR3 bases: TGTGCCAGCAGCCCCATTTCGCCGGCTAACACCGGGGAGCTGTTTTTT. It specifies CASSPISPANTGELFF.

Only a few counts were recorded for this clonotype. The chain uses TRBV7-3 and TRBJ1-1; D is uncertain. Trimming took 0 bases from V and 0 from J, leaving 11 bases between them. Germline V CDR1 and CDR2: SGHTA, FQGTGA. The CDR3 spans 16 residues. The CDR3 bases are TGTGCCAGCAGCTTAACAGGAGAGAGACTGAACACTGAAGCTTTCTTT. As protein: CASSLTGERLNTEAFF.

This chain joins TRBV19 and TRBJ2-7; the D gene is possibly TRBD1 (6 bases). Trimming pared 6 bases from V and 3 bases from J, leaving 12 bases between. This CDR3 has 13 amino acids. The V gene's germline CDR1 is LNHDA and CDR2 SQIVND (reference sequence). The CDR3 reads CASSARGGYEQYV. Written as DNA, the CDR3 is TGTGCCAGTAGCGCCAGGGGCGGCTACGAGCAGTACGTC.

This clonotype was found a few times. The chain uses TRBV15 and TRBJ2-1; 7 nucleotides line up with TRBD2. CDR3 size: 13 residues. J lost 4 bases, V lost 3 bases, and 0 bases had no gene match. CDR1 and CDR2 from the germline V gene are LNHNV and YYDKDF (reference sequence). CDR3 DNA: TGTGCCACCAGCAGCGGGGGGTACAATGAGCAGTTCTTC. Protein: CATSSGGYNEQFF.

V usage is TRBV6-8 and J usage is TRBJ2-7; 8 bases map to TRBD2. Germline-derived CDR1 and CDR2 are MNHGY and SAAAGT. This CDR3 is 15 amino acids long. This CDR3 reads CASSYVSGGGYGQYV. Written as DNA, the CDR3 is TGTGCCAGCAGTTACGTATCCGGGGGGGGATACGGGCAGTACGTC.

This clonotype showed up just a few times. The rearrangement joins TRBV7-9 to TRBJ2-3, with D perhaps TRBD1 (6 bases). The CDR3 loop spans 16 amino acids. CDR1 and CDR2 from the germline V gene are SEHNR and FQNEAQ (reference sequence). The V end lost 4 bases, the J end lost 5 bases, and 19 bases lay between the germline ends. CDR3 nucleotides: TGTGCCAGCAGCTCCACAAGAAACAGGGCAGGAGATACGCAGTATTTT. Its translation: CASSSTRNRAGDTQYF.

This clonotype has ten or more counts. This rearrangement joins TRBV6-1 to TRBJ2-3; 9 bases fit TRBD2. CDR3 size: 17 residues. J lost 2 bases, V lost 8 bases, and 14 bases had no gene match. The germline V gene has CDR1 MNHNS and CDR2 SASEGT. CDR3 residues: CASSPPRAGGFTDTQYF. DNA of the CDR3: TGTGCCAGCTCCCCACCAAGAGCGGGGGGCTTCACAGATACGCAGTATTTT.

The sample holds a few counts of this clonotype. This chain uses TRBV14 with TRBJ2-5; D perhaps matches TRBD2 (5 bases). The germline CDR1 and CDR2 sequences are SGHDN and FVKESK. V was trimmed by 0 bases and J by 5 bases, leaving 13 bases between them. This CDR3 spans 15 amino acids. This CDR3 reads CASSQDWTAMETQYF. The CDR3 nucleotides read TGTGCCAGCAGCCAAGATTGGACTGCTATGGAGACCCAGTACTTC.

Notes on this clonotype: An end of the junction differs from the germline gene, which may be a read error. The CDR3, as DNA: TGTGCCAGCAGCTCCCGGGACAGGGCCATAAACACCGAAGCTTTCTTT. This translates into CASSSRDRAINTEAFF. The chain employs TRBV7-6 and TRBJ1-1, with 9 bases fitting TRBD1. This CDR3 region has 16 residues. The germline V gene encodes CDR1 SGHVS and CDR2 FNYEAQ.

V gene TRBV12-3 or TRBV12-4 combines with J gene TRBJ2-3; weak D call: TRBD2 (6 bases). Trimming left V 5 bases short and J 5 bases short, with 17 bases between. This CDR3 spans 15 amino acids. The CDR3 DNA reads TGTGCCAGCAGTGGGGGGTTGGATGCGGTAGATACGCAGTATTTT. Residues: CASSGGLDAVDTQYF.

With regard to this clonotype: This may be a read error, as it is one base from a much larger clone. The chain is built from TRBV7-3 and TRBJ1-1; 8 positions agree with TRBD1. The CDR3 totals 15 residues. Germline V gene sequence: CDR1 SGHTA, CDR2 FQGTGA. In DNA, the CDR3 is TGTGCCAGCAGCTTAACGGAACAGGGGGGCACTGAATCTTTCTTT. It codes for CASSLTEQGGTESFF.

The CDR3 DNA reads as TGTGCCACCAGCACCACCTACGAGCAGTACTTC. It translates to CATSTTYEQYF. This rearrangement joins TRBV15 to TRBJ2-7; no reliable D call. V lost 4 bases and J 2 bases, leaving 3 bases between the germline ends. The CDR3 loop spans 11 amino acids. In germline, CDR1 is LNHNV, CDR2 YYDKDF (reference sequence).

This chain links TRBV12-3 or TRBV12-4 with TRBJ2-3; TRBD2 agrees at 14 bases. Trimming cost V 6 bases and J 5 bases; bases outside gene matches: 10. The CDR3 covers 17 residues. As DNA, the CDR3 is TGTGCCAGCAGGGGACTAGCGGGGGCCGCTTTCATAGATACGCAGTATTTT. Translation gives CASRGLAGAAFIDTQYF.

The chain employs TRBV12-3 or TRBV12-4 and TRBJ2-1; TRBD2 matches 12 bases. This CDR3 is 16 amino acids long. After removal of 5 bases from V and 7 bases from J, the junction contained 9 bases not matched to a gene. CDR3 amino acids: CASSPLAGGPGNEQFF. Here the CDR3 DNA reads TGTGCCAGCAGTCCCCTAGCGGGGGGGCCGGGGAATGAGCAGTTCTTC.

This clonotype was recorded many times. The CDR3 nucleotides read TGTGCCAGCAGCTTCAGACTGGACCGGGGTGACACCTACAATGAGCAGTTCTTC. Encoded protein: CASSFRLDRGDTYNEQFF. The V call is TRBV7-6, the J call TRBJ2-1; a weak D match, TRBD2 (5 bases). This CDR3 contains 18 residues. Per germline, CDR1 SGHVS and CDR2 FNYEAQ. V lost 3 bases and J 2 bases, leaving 20 bases between the germline ends.

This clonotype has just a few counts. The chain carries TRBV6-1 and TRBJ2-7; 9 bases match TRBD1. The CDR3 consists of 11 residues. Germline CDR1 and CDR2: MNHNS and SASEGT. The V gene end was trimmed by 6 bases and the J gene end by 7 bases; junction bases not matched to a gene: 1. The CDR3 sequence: CASRDRGEQYF. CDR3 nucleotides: TGTGCCAGCAGGGACAGGGGTGAGCAGTACTTC.